Following are 30 T cell receptor beta chains from one sample sequenced in a study of blood T cell repertoires in COVID-19. The data were produced by immunoSEQ multiplex PCR, yet TCRdb's version contains in-frame clones alone and is incomplete. The table lists 25,000 to 30,000 clones, approximately 79% of them singletons. The sequencing input was peripheral blood. The receptors originated from a boy under 10 years old with active or convalescent COVID-19.

The V call is TRBV13, the J call TRBJ1-2, with D maybe TRBD1 (5 bases). CDR1 is PRHDT, CDR2 FYEKMQ, per germline (reference sequence). Trimming cost V 5 bases and J 3 bases, with 7 bases left between them. This CDR3 is built from 12 residues. CDR3 in DNA: TGTGCCAGCAGCCCGACAGACTATGGCTACACCTTC. It is translated as CASSPTDYGYTF.

This chain links TRBV30 with TRBJ2-7; the D is unclear. Trimming removed 6 bases at V and 6 bases at J, with 15 bases between. The V gene's germline CDR1 is GTSNPN and CDR2 SVGIG (reference sequence). The CDR3 is made up of 12 amino acids. In DNA, the CDR3 is TGTGCCTGTACCCTTCGACTCGCCGAGCAGTACTTC. Protein sequence: CACTLRLAEQYF.

V and J are TRBV6-2 or TRBV6-3 and TRBJ2-7; unclear D gene. Between the trimmed V and J ends, which lost 4 bases and 2 bases, there was a span of 18 bases. Germline loops: CDR1 MNHEY, CDR2 SVGEGT. The CDR3 has 16 amino acids. CDR3 in DNA: TGTGCCAGCAGTTCAAGTGGGCTTCGTCGCACCTACGAGCAGTACTTC. This translates into CASSSSGLRRTYEQYF.

The chain uses TRBV21-1 and TRBJ1-5; the table's TRBD1 call for D was not verified on the DNA. TRBV21-1 is termed a pseudogene. The CDR3 totals 13 residues. CDR3 nucleotides: TGTGCCAGCAGCGAACAGGGGAATCAGCCCCAGCATTTT. Protein: CASSEQGNQPQHF.

V and J are TRBV14 and TRBJ2-2, with 12 bases lining up with TRBD2. V trimming: 0 bases; J trimming: 6 bases; junction bases outside the gene matches: 5. Germline CDR1 SGHDN, CDR2 FVKESK. The CDR3 spans 17 residues. CDR3 in amino acids: CASSQERLAGGPGELFF. The DNA of the CDR3 is TGTGCCAGCAGCCAAGAACGCCTAGCGGGGGGGCCCGGGGAGCTGTTTTTT. Variable domain in full (rest from reference TRBV14 and TRBJ2-2): EAGVTQFPSHSVIEKGQTVTLRCDPISGHDNLYWYRRVMGKEIKFLLHFVKESKQDESGMPNNRFLAERTGGTYSTLKVQPAELEDSGVYFCASSQERLAGGPGELFFGEGSRLTVL.

This clone occurred once. The chain is built from TRBV4-3 and TRBJ2-5; 9 bases map to TRBD2. Germline values: CDR1 LGHNA, CDR2 YSLEER. The CDR3 is 16 residues long. V was clipped by 0 bases and J by 2 bases; unmatched bases: 4. The CDR3 DNA reads TGCGCCAGCAGCCAAGATTTTGCGGGAGGGCAAGAGACCCAGTACTTC. Amino acid sequence: CASSQDFAGGQETQYF.

V is TRBV30 and J is TRBJ1-4, with D unresolved. Trimming took off 3 bases at V and 5 bases at J, with 19 bases between the two ends. The germline CDR1 and CDR2 sequences are GTSNPN and SVGIG (reference sequence). CDR3 size: 16 residues. The CDR3, as DNA: TGTGCCTGGAGCTCCTCGCCGCGGGCGGGAAATGAAAAACTGTTTTTT. Translated, it gives CAWSSSPRAGNEKLFF.

This chain uses TRBV10-1 with TRBJ1-5, with D possibly matching TRBD1 (5 bases). V dropped 0 bases and J dropped 6 bases, with 6 bases sitting between them. The V gene's germline CDR1 is WNHNN and CDR2 SYGVQD (reference sequence). The CDR3 has 13 residues. CDR3 nucleotides: TGCGCCAGCAGTGAGTCGGGGGGTCAGCCCCAGCATTTT. As protein: CASSESGGQPQHF.

This chain's CDR3 is CASSKERTSSTDTQYF. CDR3 DNA sequence: TGTGCCAGCAGCAAAGAAAGGACTAGCAGCACAGATACGCAGTATTTT. V gene TRBV21-1 combines with J gene TRBJ2-3; TRBD2 is taken as the D call from the table, unchecked against the DNA. TRBV21-1 is a recognized pseudogene. The CDR3 is made up of 16 amino acids.

The rearrangement joins TRBV5-1 to TRBJ1-4; 7 positions agree with TRBD1. The trim removed 9 bases at V and 5 bases at J, leaving 16 bases unmatched. CDR3 length equals 16 residues. Germline values: CDR1 SGHRS, CDR2 YFSETQ. CDR3 residues: CATKGGSATGNEKLFF. The CDR3, as DNA: TGCGCCACCAAGGGGGGTTCGGCGACAGGGAATGAAAAACTGTTTTTT.

This chain uses TRBV5-4 with TRBJ1-2; D perhaps matches TRBD1 (5 bases). Trimming shortened V by 2 bases and J by 2 bases, and 10 bases separated the two germline ends. Germline values: CDR1 SGHNT, CDR2 YYREEE (reference sequence). This CDR3 is built from 14 residues. CDR3 amino acids: CASSFPQGNYGYTF. CDR3 DNA: TGTGCCAGCAGCTTTCCCCAGGGAAACTATGGCTACACCTTC.

The rearrangement links TRBV5-1 to TRBJ2-7; perhaps TRBD1 as D (6 bases). This CDR3 is 13 amino acids long. Per germline, CDR1 SGHRS and CDR2 YFSETQ. V was cut by 3 bases and J by 4 bases, with 11 bases left in between. The CDR3 region is CASSYNRDYEQYF. As DNA, the CDR3 is TGCGCCAGCAGCTATAACAGGGATTACGAGCAGTACTTC.

V is TRBV6-5 and J is TRBJ1-5; D call uncertain. This CDR3 has 14 residues. CDR1 and CDR2 from the germline V gene are MNHEY and SVGAGI. Trimming took off 9 bases at V and 4 bases at J, with 16 bases between the two ends. This CDR3 is CASGRGSPNQPQHF. The CDR3, as DNA: TGTGCCAGTGGGAGAGGCAGTCCTAATCAGCCCCAGCATTTT.

This chain joins TRBV11-2 and TRBJ2-2; D is unclear. The V and J ends lost 0 bases and 7 bases respectively, with 6 bases between them. CDR3 size: 13 residues. The germline V gene has CDR1 SGHAT and CDR2 FQNNGV. The DNA for the CDR3 is TGTGCCAGCAGCTTAGATCTAGGCGGGGAGCTGTTTTTT. Residues: CASSLDLGGELFF.

The chain couples TRBV28 to TRBJ2-1, with 7 bases fitting TRBD2. CDR3 size: 15 residues. With 5 bases clipped from V and 0 bases from J, the junction kept 4 bases outside the gene matches. CDR1 is MDHEN and CDR2 is SYDVKM in the germline V gene. The CDR3 DNA is TGTGCCAGCAGTGAATGGACTAGCTCCTACAATGAGCAGTTCTTC. It specifies CASSEWTSSYNEQFF.

This chain links TRBV14 with TRBJ2-3, with TRBD2 as a possible D gene (5 bases). CDR1 is SGHDN, CDR2 FVKESK, per germline. V was pared by 5 bases and J by 9 bases, with 15 bases between. CDR3 size: 13 residues. In nucleotides, the CDR3 is TGTGCCAGCAGCGTGGAGGACTTTCCCACGCAGTATTTT. This sequence encodes CASSVEDFPTQYF.

This chain uses TRBV11-2 with TRBJ2-2; TRBD1 matches at 7 bases. In germline, CDR1 is SGHAT, CDR2 FQNNGV. Trimming removed 2 bases from V and 3 bases from J; junction bases left unmatched: 0. The CDR3 runs to 14 residues. Here the CDR3 reads CASSLQGDTGELFF. The CDR3 DNA follows: TGTGCCAGCAGCTTACAGGGGGACACCGGGGAGCTGTTTTTT.

The chain employs TRBV4-3 and TRBJ2-1; TRBD1 agrees at 8 bases. The germline CDR1 and CDR2 sequences are LGHNA and YSLEER. Trimming at V came to 1 base and at J to 3 bases, leaving 2 bases not matched to a gene. There are 15 residues in the CDR3. The CDR3 sequence is CASSQGQGYYNEQFF. The DNA of the CDR3 is TGCGCCAGCAGCCAAGGACAGGGGTACTACAATGAGCAGTTCTTC.

The V and J genes are TRBV6-6 and TRBJ2-1; 12 nucleotides line up with TRBD2. The CDR3 sequence is 16 residues long. Germline trimming cut 5 bases from V and 3 bases from J; bases unmatched to any gene: 5. Germline CDR1 and CDR2: MNHNY and SVGAGI (reference sequence). DNA for the CDR3: TGTGCCAGCAGTCGACTAGCGGGAGATTACTACAATGAGCAGTTCTTC. Protein: CASSRLAGDYYNEQFF.

There are a few counts of this clone. This chain uses TRBV5-5 with TRBJ2-5, with 9 positions matching TRBD1. Germline CDR1 and CDR2: SGHKS and YYEKEE (reference sequence). The CDR3 runs to 16 residues. V was clipped by 0 bases and J by 5 bases; unmatched bases: 8. CDR3: CASSLGGQGSWETQYF. The CDR3 nucleotides read TGTGCCAGCAGCTTGGGGGGACAGGGAAGTTGGGAGACCCAGTACTTC.

The rearrangement joins TRBV5-4 to TRBJ2-1; D ambiguous. The CDR3 covers 14 residues. Germline V gene sequence: CDR1 SGHNT, CDR2 YYREEE (reference sequence). Trimming stripped 1 base from V and 7 bases from J, with 12 bases between. The CDR3: CASSLFETSNEQFF. CDR3 DNA sequence: TGTGCCAGCAGCTTGTTCGAGACTTCGAATGAGCAGTTCTTC.

The rearrangement uses TRBV2 and TRBJ2-7, with 7 nucleotides matching TRBD2. Trimming took 10 bases from V and 5 from J; bases not matched to a gene: 14. From germline, CDR1 is SNHLY and CDR2 FYNNEI. The length of the CDR3 is 14 residues. DNA for the CDR3: TGTGCCACCTCCCCGGGGGGAGAAAAGGACGAGCAGTACTTC. Protein sequence: CATSPGGEKDEQYF.

The CDR3 reads CASSFGTGGLPQHF. Written as DNA, the CDR3 is TGTGCCAGCAGTTTTGGTACAGGGGGGTTACCCCAGCATTTT. This chain links TRBV28 with TRBJ1-5, with TRBD1 identical over 8 bases. Germline-derived CDR1 and CDR2 are MDHEN and SYDVKM. The V segment lost 3 bases and the J segment 10 bases; nucleotides outside the gene matches: 8. The length of the CDR3 is 14 residues.

The rearrangement joins TRBV5-5 to TRBJ2-7; TRBD2 aligns across 13 bases. V dropped 4 bases and J dropped 3; count of bases not matched to a gene: 7. Per germline, CDR1 SGHKS and CDR2 YYEKEE (reference sequence). The CDR3 spans 16 residues. CDR3 region: CASSPGTSGMYYEQYF. The CDR3 nucleotides read TGTGCCAGCAGCCCTGGGACTAGCGGGATGTACTACGAGCAGTACTTC.

The chain links TRBV28 to TRBJ1-6; the match to TRBD1 covers 9 bases. Germline values: CDR1 MDHEN, CDR2 SYDVKM. This CDR3 has 16 residues. J lost 10 bases, V lost 1 base, and 8 bases had no gene match. The chain's CDR3 is CASSLSLGQGGSPLHF. The CDR3 DNA reads as TGTGCCAGCAGTTTATCCCTGGGACAGGGAGGCTCACCCCTCCACTTT.

The chain is built from TRBV28 and TRBJ2-5, with TRBD1 matching 8 bases. Germline CDR1 is MDHEN and CDR2 is SYDVKM. Losses at the gene ends were 7 bases for V and 3 bases for J; bases not matched to a gene: 7. The CDR3 length is 14 residues. Here the CDR3 DNA reads TGTGCCAGCACCCCCCGGACAGGGAAAGAGACCCAGTACTTC. This sequence encodes CASTPRTGKETQYF.

This chain connects TRBV5-4 to TRBJ1-4; 8 bases are shared with TRBD1. The CDR3 is made up of 16 amino acids. Trimming removed 4 bases from V and 5 bases from J; junction bases left unmatched: 10. Germline V gives CDR1 SGHNT, CDR2 YYREEE (reference sequence). The CDR3, as DNA: TGTGCCAGCAGCCCGACCCCGGGACAGGCAAATGAAAAACTGTTTTTT. This gives the protein CASSPTPGQANEKLFF.

This clone was detected once. The gene calls are TRBV7-2 and TRBJ1-5; tentative D call: TRBD1 (5 bases). Germline V CDR1 and CDR2: SGHTA, FQGNSA. Trimming cost V 5 bases and J 6 bases, with 20 bases left between them. The CDR3 totals 16 residues. The CDR3 protein is CASSPSLRQIGQPQHF. CDR3 sequence (DNA): TGTGCCAGCAGCCCGTCCCTCCGACAGATCGGTCAGCCCCAGCATTTT.

V and J are TRBV5-8 and TRBJ1-6; the D gene is possibly TRBD1 (6 bases). The V gene's germline CDR1 is SGHTS and CDR2 YDEGEE. The ends were cut back, 5 bases at V and 4 bases at J, with 19 bases in the middle. This CDR3 contains 17 residues. The CDR3 nucleotides are TGTGCCAGCAGGGGCGGTATAGGGACAAAATATAATTCACCCCTCCACTTT. Its protein product is CASRGGIGTKYNSPLHF.

This sequence joins TRBV7-8 and TRBJ2-7, with D possibly TRBD1 on 5 matching bases. Trimming pared 2 bases from V and 0 bases from J, leaving 17 bases between. CDR1 is SGHVS and CDR2 is FQNEAQ in the germline V gene. The CDR3 totals 17 residues. CDR3 nucleotide sequence: TGTGCCAGCAGCTTATCCTCGGGTAGGGGCAGCTCCTACGAGCAGTACGTC. Residues: CASSLSSGRGSSYEQYV.